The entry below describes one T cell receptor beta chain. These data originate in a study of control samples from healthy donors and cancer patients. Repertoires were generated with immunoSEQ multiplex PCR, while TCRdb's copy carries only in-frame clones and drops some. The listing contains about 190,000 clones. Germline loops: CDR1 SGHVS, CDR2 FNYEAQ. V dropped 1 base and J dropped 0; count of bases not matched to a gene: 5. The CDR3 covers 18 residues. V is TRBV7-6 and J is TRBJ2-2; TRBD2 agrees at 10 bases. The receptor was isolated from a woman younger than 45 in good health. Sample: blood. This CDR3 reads CASSLDLAGASNTGELFF. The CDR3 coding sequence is TGTGCCAGCAGCTTAGATCTAGCGGGGGCCTCGAACACCGGGGAGCTGTTTTTT.